Shown below are 23 T cell receptor beta chains from a single sample sequenced in a study of T cells after posttransplantation cyclophosphamide. A marrow graft followed busulfan-fludarabine conditioning, with cyclophosphamide on days +3 and +4. Some clones are missing from TCRdb's copy, which holds only in-frame ones; the method was immunoSEQ multiplex PCR. The sample contains fewer than 45,000 clones, just under 80% of which appear only once. The sequencing here drew on CD4+ T cells sorted from blood, taken approximately 2,000 days after a stem cell transplant with posttransplant cyclophosphamide. The receptor set was obtained from a female patient between 40 and 50 years old who received an allogeneic stem cell transplant from a related donor, was CMV-positive, and had no GVHD. Some T cells may be supplied by the graft donor.

CDR3 region: CASSWGTSGGAGEQFF. Written as DNA, the CDR3 is TGTGCCAGCAGCTGGGGGACTAGCGGGGGGGCAGGTGAGCAGTTCTTC. The rearrangement joins TRBV5-4 to TRBJ2-1, with TRBD2 matching 16 bases. Germline CDR1 SGHNT, CDR2 YYREEE (reference sequence). The V gene end was trimmed by 3 bases and the J gene end by 9 bases; junction bases not matched to a gene: 6. The length of the CDR3 is 16 residues.

CDR3 bases: TGCAGCGCCTCAGGAGGGTGGAATCAGCCCCAGCATTTT. Protein sequence: CSASGGWNQPQHF. The J gene is TRBJ1-5, the V gene TRBV29-1; D unresolved. V shed 7 bases and J shed 4 bases, with 14 bases lying between them. Germline V lookup: CDR1 SQVTM, CDR2 ANQGSEA. CDR3 size: 13 residues. Filled out from reference TRBV29-1 and TRBJ1-5, the complete variable domain reads SAVISQKPSRDICQRGTSLTIQCQVDSQVTMMFWYRQQPGQSLTLIATANQGSEATYESGFVIDKFPISRPNLTFSTLTVSNMSPEDSSIYLCSASGGWNQPQHFGDGTRLSIL.

This clone appeared once. V is TRBV15 and J is TRBJ2-3, with 9 bases matching TRBD1. From germline, CDR1 is LNHNV and CDR2 YYDKDF (reference sequence). The CDR3 has 17 amino acids. Trimming took 0 bases from V and 4 from J; bases not matched to a gene: 8. The CDR3 is CATSRDPPGQGPDTQYF. The CDR3 DNA reads TGTGCCACCAGCAGAGATCCCCCGGGACAGGGCCCAGATACGCAGTATTTT.

The V gene is TRBV27, the J gene TRBJ1-2, with D unclear. V was clipped by 2 bases and J by 8 bases, with 12 bases between them. The CDR3 has 13 residues. The germline CDR1 and CDR2 sequences are MNHEY and SMNVEV (reference sequence). CDR3 sequence reads: CASSLKGAKGYTF. CDR3 in DNA: TGTGCCAGCAGTTTAAAAGGAGCCAAGGGCTACACCTTC.

The rearrangement joins TRBV13 to TRBJ2-4; TRBD2 aligns across 11 bases. V lost 3 bases and J lost 0; bases outside the gene matches: 4. From germline, CDR1 is PRHDT and CDR2 FYEKMQ (reference sequence). This CDR3 is built from 17 residues. The CDR3 reads CASSFMTSGVAKNIQYF. As DNA, the CDR3 is TGTGCCAGCAGCTTTATGACTAGCGGGGTAGCCAAAAACATTCAGTACTTC.

The CDR3 loop is CASSLLLAGGPVRETQYF. The DNA of the CDR3 is TGTGCCAGCAGCTTGTTACTAGCGGGGGGGCCAGTACGAGAGACCCAGTACTTC. The chain employs TRBV5-4 and TRBJ2-5, with 13 bases that match TRBD2. The CDR3 runs 18 residues. Germline V gene data show CDR1 as SGHNT and CDR2 as YYREEE (reference sequence). The ends lost 1 base at V and 4 bases at J; junction bases unmatched: 10.

This clone has just a few counts. CDR3 sequence reads: CASSEDRKTGLYGYTF. DNA of the CDR3: TGTGCCAGCAGTGAAGATAGAAAAACCGGGTTATATGGCTACACCTTC. The chain employs TRBV6-1 and TRBJ1-2; D is ambiguous. From germline, CDR1 is MNHNS and CDR2 SASEGT. With 1 base removed from V and 5 bases from J, the gap between germline ends came to 17 bases. CDR3 length: 16 amino acids.

The chain links TRBV7-2 to TRBJ1-3; the D gene is possibly TRBD1 (5 bases). Trimming took off 2 bases at V and 3 bases at J, with 23 bases between the two ends. Germline V gives CDR1 SGHTA, CDR2 FQGNSA. CDR3 length: 19 amino acids. The CDR3 here is CASSLRKTSGGFYGNTIYF. The CDR3 bases are TGTGCCAGCAGCTTACGGAAAACTAGCGGGGGTTTCTATGGAAACACCATATATTTT.

This chain connects TRBV9 to TRBJ2-5, with 15 bases aligning to TRBD2. The CDR3 is 19 residues long. J lost 4 bases, V lost 4 bases, and 14 bases had no gene match. Per germline, CDR1 SGDLS and CDR2 YYNGEE. The CDR3 loop is CASSLSRFGLAGGRETQYF. The DNA of the CDR3 is TGTGCCAGCAGCCTTTCCAGATTCGGACTAGCGGGGGGGCGAGAGACCCAGTACTTC.

The chain recombines TRBV21-1 with TRBJ2-3; the table's D call TRBD2 went unverified against the DNA. TRBV21-1 is reported as a pseudogene. The CDR3 covers 17 residues. CDR3: CASSKGRSSGVTDTQYF. In DNA, the CDR3 is TGTGCCAGCAGCAAAGGCCGGAGTAGCGGGGTCACAGATACGCAGTATTTT.

The V call is TRBV19, the J call TRBJ2-7; 7 nucleotides agree with TRBD2. The CDR3 has 15 residues. J lost 0 bases, V lost 5 bases, and 7 bases had no gene match. Germline CDR1 is LNHDA and CDR2 is SQIVND (reference sequence). DNA for the CDR3: TGTGCCAGTAGTTCGGACGGGGGGTCCTCCTACGAGCAGTACTTC. It yields the protein CASSSDGGSSYEQYF.

This rearrangement joins TRBV5-1 to TRBJ2-1; 15 nucleotides line up with TRBD2. J was trimmed by 10 bases and V by 4 bases; bases with no gene match: 9. The germline V gene encodes CDR1 SGHRS and CDR2 YFSETQ. This CDR3 is 16 amino acids long. Here the CDR3 reads CASSPEGLAGGREQFF. Written as DNA, the CDR3 is TGCGCCAGCAGCCCAGAGGGACTAGCGGGGGGTCGGGAGCAGTTCTTC.

The chain uses TRBV7-8 and TRBJ2-1, with 9 bases identical to TRBD2. V was clipped by 2 bases and J by 6 bases; unmatched bases: 8. The germline gives CDR1 SGHVS, CDR2 FQNEAQ. The CDR3 is 16 amino acids. CDR3 DNA: TGTGCCAGCAGCTTACTTGCTAGCGGGGTGATCAATGAGCAGTTCTTC. Its protein product is CASSLLASGVINEQFF.

The CDR3 spells CASSWSGNTF. CDR3 DNA sequence: TGTGCCAGCAGCTGGTCGGGGAACACCTTC. The chain uses TRBV5-8 and TRBJ1-2; unclear D gene. V lost 3 bases to trimming and J lost 12 bases, with 9 bases between them. The CDR3 spans 10 residues. The germline gives CDR1 SGHTS, CDR2 YDEGEE.

The chain is built from TRBV7-6 and TRBJ1-3; no reliable D call. CDR1 and CDR2 (germline): SGHVS, FNYEAQ. CDR3 length: 16 residues. V was clipped by 2 bases and J by 3 bases, with 14 bases between them. Written as DNA, the CDR3 is TGTGCCAGCAGCTTATCCGTCCCGAGCTTTGGAAACACCATATATTTT. Translated, it gives CASSLSVPSFGNTIYF.

This chain joins TRBV7-3 and TRBJ2-2; TRBD2 agrees at 8 bases. The CDR3 covers 16 residues. The V and J ends lost 5 bases and 0 bases, in that order; junction bases with no gene match: 5. Germline loops: CDR1 SGHTA, CDR2 FQGTGA. CDR3 region: CASSGRGEPNTGELFF. CDR3 coding DNA: TGTGCCAGCAGCGGGCGGGGGGAACCGAACACCGGGGAGCTGTTTTTT.

The chain is built from TRBV9 and TRBJ2-1, with D possibly matching TRBD2 (5 bases). V gave up 0 bases and J gave up 3 bases, with 19 bases separating them. Germline lookup yields CDR1 SGDLS and CDR2 YYNGEE. The CDR3 spans 18 residues. The CDR3 spells CASSVGEGHGLVYNEQFF. In DNA, the CDR3 is TGTGCCAGCAGCGTAGGGGAAGGCCACGGACTGGTCTACAATGAGCAGTTCTTC.

The V call is TRBV5-8, the J call TRBJ1-1; a weak D match, TRBD1 (5 bases). Between the trimmed V and J ends, which lost 4 bases and 2 bases, there was a span of 15 bases. Looked up from germline, CDR1 is SGHTS and CDR2 is YDEGEE. The length of the CDR3 is 15 residues. In nucleotides, the CDR3 is TGTGCCAGCAGCCTCCCAGACAGAAGAAACACTGAAGCTTTCTTT. Protein sequence: CASSLPDRRNTEAFF.

The rearrangement uses TRBV7-9 and TRBJ1-6; 7 positions agree with TRBD1. The length of the CDR3 is 17 residues. Unmatched junction bases numbered 4, after V lost 2 bases and J lost 0 bases. Per germline, CDR1 SEHNR and CDR2 FQNEAQ (reference sequence). The DNA of the CDR3 is TGTGCCAGCAGCTTACAGACAGGGAGCTCCTATAATTCACCCCTCCACTTT. Translation gives CASSLQTGSSYNSPLHF.

This chain uses TRBV5-5 with TRBJ1-4; D may be TRBD1 (6 bases). The CDR3 consists of 13 residues. The germline V gene encodes CDR1 SGHKS and CDR2 YYEKEE (reference sequence). V lost 2 bases and J lost 8, with 10 bases in between. The CDR3 reads CASSLAGDEKLFF. Here the CDR3 DNA reads TGTGCCAGCAGCTTAGCAGGGGACGAAAAACTGTTTTTT.

This sequence joins TRBV5-1 and TRBJ2-1; no definite D call. Germline V gene data show CDR1 as SGHRS and CDR2 as YFSETQ. The CDR3 totals 13 residues. The V end was cut by 0 bases, the J end by 6 bases, with 7 bases between. The CDR3 region has the DNA TGCGCCAGCAGCTTGGCCACGCGCAATGAGCAGTTCTTC. As protein: CASSLATRNEQFF.

The chain carries TRBV7-9 and TRBJ2-3; D uncertain. Germline loops: CDR1 SEHNR, CDR2 FQNEAQ (reference sequence). V was cut by 1 base and J by 2 bases, with 4 bases left in between. The CDR3 spans 13 residues. The CDR3 loop is CASSLGYTDTQYF. DNA for the CDR3: TGTGCCAGCAGCTTAGGCTACACAGATACGCAGTATTTT.

The V and J genes are TRBV7-9 and TRBJ2-7, with 8 bases fitting TRBD2. This CDR3 is built from 15 residues. J gave up 6 bases and V 4 bases, and 11 bases lay outside the gene matches. Germline V CDR1 and CDR2: SEHNR, FQNEAQ (reference sequence). The CDR3 here is CASSYLPSGGGEQYF. DNA of the CDR3: TGTGCCAGCAGCTACCTCCCGAGCGGGGGCGGCGAGCAGTACTTC. The whole variable domain, filled in from reference TRBV7-9 and TRBJ2-7, reads DTGVSQNPRHKITKRGQNVTFRCDPISEHNRLYWYRQTLGQGPEFLTYFQNEAQLEKSRLLSDRFSAERPKGSFSTLEIQRTEQGDSAMYLCASSYLPSGGGEQYFGPGTRLTVT.